A selection of T cell receptor beta chains follows, all from one sample in a study of cytomegalovirus exposure and HLA in healthy donors. Sequencing used immunoSEQ multiplex PCR; TCRdb keeps in-frame clones, though not all of them. The table lists some 190,000 clones, 82% of them singletons. The sequenced material came from PBMCs. Source of these receptors: a man aged 35 to 55 in good health and CMV-seronegative. Each CDR3 is given without its conserved first and last residue. Fields, in order: V gene, CDR3 length, CDR3 protein.

V gene: TRBV7-2; CDR3 length: 13; CDR3 protein: ASSLLSGGAGELF
V gene: TRBV18; CDR3 length: 13; CDR3 protein: ASSPLTGGSYEQY
V gene: TRBV7-9; CDR3 length: 12; CDR3 protein: ASSLAERRNEQF
V gene: TRBV28; CDR3 length: 10; CDR3 protein: ASSLLGFLAF
V gene: TRBV19; CDR3 length: 12; CDR3 protein: ASSSIQNTGELF
V gene: TRBV7-9; CDR3 length: 13; CDR3 protein: ASSGRQLGDTEAF
V gene: TRBV21-1; CDR3 length: 14; CDR3 protein: ASSKGGLRRHTEAF
V gene: TRBV5-1; CDR3 length: 13; CDR3 protein: ASSLESGDGNTIY
V gene: TRBV27; CDR3 length: 13; CDR3 protein: ASSLGRTGKSPLH
V gene: TRBV2; CDR3 length: 17; CDR3 protein: ASSAGTKAGLRHTDTQY
V gene: TRBV7-9; CDR3 length: 14; CDR3 protein: ASRSGQGEFKETQY
V gene: TRBV19; CDR3 length: 13; CDR3 protein: ASTAGLAGGYEQY
V gene: TRBV19; CDR3 length: 11; CDR3 protein: ASSKGQLYEQY
V gene: TRBV5-1; CDR3 length: 14; CDR3 protein: ASSFLSSVTGETQY
V gene: TRBV15; CDR3 length: 15; CDR3 protein: ATSRTYDGQGADGYT
V gene: TRBV28; CDR3 length: 13; CDR3 protein: ASSRRVISNQPQH